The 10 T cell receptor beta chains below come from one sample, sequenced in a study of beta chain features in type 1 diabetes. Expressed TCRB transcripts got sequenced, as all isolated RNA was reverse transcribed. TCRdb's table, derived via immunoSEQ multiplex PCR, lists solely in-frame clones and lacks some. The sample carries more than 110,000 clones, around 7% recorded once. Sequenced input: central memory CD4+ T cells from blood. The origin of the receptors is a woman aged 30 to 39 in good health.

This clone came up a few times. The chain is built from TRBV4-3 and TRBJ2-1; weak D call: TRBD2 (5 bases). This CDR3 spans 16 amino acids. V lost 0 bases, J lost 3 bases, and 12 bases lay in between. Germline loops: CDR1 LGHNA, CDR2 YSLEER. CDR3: CASSQDRRAGYNEQFF. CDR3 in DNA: TGCGCCAGCAGCCAAGATAGGCGGGCTGGCTACAATGAGCAGTTCTTC.

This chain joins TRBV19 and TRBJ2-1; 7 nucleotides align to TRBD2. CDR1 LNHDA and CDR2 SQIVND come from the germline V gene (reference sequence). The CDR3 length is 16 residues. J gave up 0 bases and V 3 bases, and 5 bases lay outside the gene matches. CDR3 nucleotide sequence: TGTGCCAGTAGTATGGCCACTAGCGACTCCTACAATGAGCAGTTCTTC. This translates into CASSMATSDSYNEQFF.

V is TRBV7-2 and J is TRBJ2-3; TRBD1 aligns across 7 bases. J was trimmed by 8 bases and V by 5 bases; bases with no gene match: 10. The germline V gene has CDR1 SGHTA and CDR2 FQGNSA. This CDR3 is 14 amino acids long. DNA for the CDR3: TGTGCCAGCAGCCCGGGACAGACGGTTGGTACGCAGTATTTT. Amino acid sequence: CASSPGQTVGTQYF.

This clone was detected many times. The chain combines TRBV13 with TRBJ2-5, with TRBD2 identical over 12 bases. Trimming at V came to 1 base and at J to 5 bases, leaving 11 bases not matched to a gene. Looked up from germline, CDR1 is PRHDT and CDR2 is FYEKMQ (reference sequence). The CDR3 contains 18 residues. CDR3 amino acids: CASSLVASGRGFEETQYF. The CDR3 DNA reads TGTGCCAGCAGCTTAGTGGCTAGCGGGAGGGGATTTGAGGAGACCCAGTACTTC.

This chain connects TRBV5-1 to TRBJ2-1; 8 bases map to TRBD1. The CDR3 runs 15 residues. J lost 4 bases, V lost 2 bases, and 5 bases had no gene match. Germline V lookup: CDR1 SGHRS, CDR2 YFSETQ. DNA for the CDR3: TGCGCCAGCAGCTTTGCAGGGGGCGAATACAATGAGCAGTTCTTC. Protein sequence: CASSFAGGEYNEQFF.

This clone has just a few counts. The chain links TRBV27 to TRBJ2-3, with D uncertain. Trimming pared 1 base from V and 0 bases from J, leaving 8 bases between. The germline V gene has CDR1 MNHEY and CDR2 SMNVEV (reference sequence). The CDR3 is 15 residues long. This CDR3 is CASSLFARSTDTQYF. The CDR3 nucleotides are TGTGCCAGCAGTTTATTCGCGCGGAGCACAGATACGCAGTATTTT.

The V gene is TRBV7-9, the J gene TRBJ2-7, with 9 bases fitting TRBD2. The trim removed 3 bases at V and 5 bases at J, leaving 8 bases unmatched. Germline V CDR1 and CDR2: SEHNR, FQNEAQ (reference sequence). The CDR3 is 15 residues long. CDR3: CASSFIAGDLHEQYF. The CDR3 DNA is TGTGCCAGCAGCTTTATAGCGGGAGATCTCCACGAGCAGTACTTC.

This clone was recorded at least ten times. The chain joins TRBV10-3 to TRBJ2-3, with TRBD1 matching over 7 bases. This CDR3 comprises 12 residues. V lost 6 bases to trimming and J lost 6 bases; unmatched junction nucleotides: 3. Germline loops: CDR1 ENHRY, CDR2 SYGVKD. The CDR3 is CAISTGEDTQYF. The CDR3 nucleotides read TGTGCCATCAGCACAGGGGAGGATACGCAGTATTTT.

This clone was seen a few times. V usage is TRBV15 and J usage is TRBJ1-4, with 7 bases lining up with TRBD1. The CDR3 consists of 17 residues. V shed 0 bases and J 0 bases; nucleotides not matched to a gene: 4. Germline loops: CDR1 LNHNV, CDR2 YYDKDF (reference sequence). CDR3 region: CATSRDSGTATNEKLFF. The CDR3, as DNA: TGTGCCACCAGCAGAGATTCCGGGACAGCAACTAATGAAAAACTGTTTTTT.

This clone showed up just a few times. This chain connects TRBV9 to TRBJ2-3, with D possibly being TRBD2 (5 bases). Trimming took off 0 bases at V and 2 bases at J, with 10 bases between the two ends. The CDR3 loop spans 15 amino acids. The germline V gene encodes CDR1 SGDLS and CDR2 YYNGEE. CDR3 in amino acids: CASSVGVLDTDTQYF. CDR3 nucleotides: TGTGCCAGCAGCGTAGGAGTACTAGACACAGATACGCAGTATTTT.